What follows are 27 T cell receptor beta chains derived from one specimen sequenced in a study of T-cell reconstitution after alpha-beta-depleted transplantation in children. The authors prepared the TCRbeta library with unique molecular identifiers. TCRdb independently ran MiXCR on the PCR reads; one entry per CDR3 protein. The sample has 200,000 or so distinct CDR3 sequences; around 5.9% are singletons. The material sequenced was PBMCs, taken before TCRalphabeta/CD19-depleted stem cell transplant. These receptors came from a girl under three years old with combined immunodeficiency, due to receive a stem cell transplant.

This clonotype was recorded a few times. The V gene is TRBV15, the J gene TRBJ2-7, with a weak D call TRBD2 (6 bases). V was trimmed by 10 bases and J by 0 bases, leaving 25 bases between them. Germline V lookup: CDR1 LNHNV, CDR2 YYDKDF (reference sequence). The length of the CDR3 is 17 residues. This chain's CDR3 is CAKQGGVEGTYSYEQYF. The CDR3 DNA reads TGTGCCAAACAAGGCGGCGTGGAGGGAACTTACTCCTACGAGCAGTACTTC.

The table lists this clonotype with many counts. The chain combines TRBV5-1 with TRBJ1-2; 7 bases are shared with TRBD1. Trimming took 0 bases from V and 6 from J; bases not matched to a gene: 2. The CDR3 is 13 amino acids. From germline, CDR1 is SGHRS and CDR2 YFSETQ. The DNA of the CDR3 is TGCGCCAGCAGCTTGGGGACAGGCGATGGCTACACCTTC. Encoded protein: CASSLGTGDGYTF.

V and J are TRBV20-1 and TRBJ1-1; D is perhaps TRBD1 (5 bases). Germline V gene sequence: CDR1 DFQATT, CDR2 SNEGSKA (reference sequence). Trimming stripped 0 bases from V and 3 bases from J, with 11 bases between. The CDR3 contains 14 residues. The CDR3 region has the DNA TGCAGTGCTAGAGATTGGTGGGGGGACACTGAAGCTTTCTTT. Translating it yields CSARDWWGDTEAFF.

This clonotype was recorded many times. The gene calls are TRBV20-1 and TRBJ2-1; no firm D call. Trimming stripped 3 bases from V and 6 bases from J, with 9 bases between. This CDR3 is 12 amino acids long. The germline gives CDR1 DFQATT, CDR2 SNEGSKA (reference sequence). CDR3 region: CSASIVSNEQFF. The CDR3 nucleotides read TGCAGTGCTAGCATTGTATCCAATGAGCAGTTCTTC.

This clonotype has at least ten counts. This chain links TRBV7-2 with TRBJ2-1; possible D gene TRBD2, 6 bases. The germline V and J ends were trimmed by 4 bases and 2 bases, with 12 bases remaining between them. CDR1 is SGHTA and CDR2 is FQGNSA in the germline V gene. CDR3 length equals 15 residues. CDR3 residues: CASSSETRTYNEQFF. The DNA of the CDR3 is TGTGCCAGCAGCTCGGAGACTAGGACCTACAATGAGCAGTTCTTC.

In its sample, this clonotype was seen many times. In nucleotides, the CDR3 is TGCAGCGCAGTAATGGCCAAAAACATTCAGTACTTC. This codes for CSAVMAKNIQYF. The chain recombines TRBV29-1 with TRBJ2-4; D gene uncertain. The CDR3 runs to 12 residues. V was trimmed by 7 bases and J by 1 base, leaving 8 bases between them. Germline lookup yields CDR1 SQVTM and CDR2 ANQGSEA.

This sequence joins TRBV2 and TRBJ1-1, with D tentatively TRBD1 (5 bases). CDR1 is SNHLY and CDR2 is FYNNEI in the germline V gene. Trimming stripped 1 base from V and 0 bases from J, with 12 bases between. CDR3 length equals 16 residues. This chain's CDR3 is CASSEGRGGLNTEAFF. CDR3 DNA: TGTGCCAGCAGTGAAGGCCGGGGCGGTTTGAACACTGAAGCTTTCTTT. The entire variable domain, with the rest obtained from reference TRBV2 and TRBJ1-1, is as follows: EPEVTQTPSHQVTQMGQEVILRCVPISNHLYFYWYRQILGQKVEFLVSFYNNEISEKSEIFDDQFSVERPDGSNFTLKIRSTKLEDSAMYFCASSEGRGGLNTEAFFGQGTRLTVV.

Many counts were recorded for this clonotype. The chain recombines TRBV3-1 with TRBJ1-5, with 7 bases that match TRBD1. Germline V gene lookup returns CDR1 LGHDT and CDR2 YNNKEL (reference sequence). CDR3 size: 15 residues. The ends lost 2 bases at V and 8 bases at J; junction bases unmatched: 9. The CDR3 is CASSQSDRVSEPQHF. The CDR3 nucleotides are TGTGCCAGCAGCCAATCAGACAGGGTTTCAGAGCCCCAGCATTTT. Based on the CDR3 plus reference TRBV3-1 and TRBJ1-5, the full variable domain is DTAVSQTPKYLVTQMGNDKSIKCEQNLGHDTMYWYKQDSKKFLKIMFSYNNKELIINETVPNRFSPKSPDKAHLNLHINSLELGDSAVYFCASSQSDRVSEPQHFGDGTRLSIL.

This clonotype was counted at least ten times. The chain carries TRBV7-9 and TRBJ2-5; D unresolved. Germline values: CDR1 SEHNR, CDR2 FQNEAQ (reference sequence). The CDR3 sequence is 14 residues long. V gave up 2 bases and J gave up 1 base, with 8 bases separating them. The CDR3 sequence: CASSLKGFQETQYF. The CDR3 bases are TGTGCCAGCAGCTTAAAGGGATTCCAAGAGACCCAGTACTTC.

This clonotype has just a few counts. The chain joins TRBV30 to TRBJ2-7; 9 nucleotides line up with TRBD1. Trimming at V came to 0 bases and at J to 2 bases, leaving 2 bases not matched to a gene. Germline CDR1 reads GTSNPN; CDR2 reads SVGIG (reference sequence). CDR3 length equals 14 residues. The CDR3 spells CAWSVTGGTYEQYF. For the CDR3, the DNA is TGTGCCTGGAGTGTAACAGGGGGCACCTACGAGCAGTACTTC.

This clonotype was observed at least ten times. The V gene is TRBV5-1, the J gene TRBJ1-6, with 7 positions matching TRBD1. The CDR3 loop spans 18 amino acids. Looked up from germline, CDR1 is SGHRS and CDR2 is YFSETQ. The V segment lost 0 bases and the J segment 7 bases; nucleotides outside the gene matches: 13. The CDR3 sequence: CASSLVVGGAFGNSPLHF. The DNA for the CDR3 is TGCGCCAGCAGCTTGGTCGTAGGGGGCGCATTCGGAAATTCACCCCTCCACTTT.

This clonotype was recorded many times. The V and J genes are TRBV20-1 and TRBJ1-5, with D perhaps TRBD1 (5 bases). The CDR3 runs to 13 residues. Germline V gene data show CDR1 as DFQATT and CDR2 as SNEGSKA (reference sequence). Trimming pared 4 bases from V and 0 bases from J, leaving 7 bases between. CDR3 sequence reads: CSAKTDSNQPQHF. The CDR3 nucleotides are TGCAGTGCTAAGACAGATAGCAATCAGCCCCAGCATTTT.

This clonotype was seen repeatedly, ten times or more. The CDR3 region has the DNA TGTGCCAGCAGCTTAGCAGGGGGCTACACTGAAGCTTTCTTT. Protein product: CASSLAGGYTEAFF. The rearrangement joins TRBV7-9 to TRBJ1-1; 7 bases match TRBD1. Germline V gene lookup returns CDR1 SEHNR and CDR2 FQNEAQ (reference sequence). CDR3 size: 14 residues. V trimming: 0 bases; J trimming: 3 bases; junction bases outside the gene matches: 1.

This clonotype was found many times. The CDR3 loop reads CSASPIWDGMNTEAFF. In DNA, the CDR3 is TGCAGTGCTAGTCCGATTTGGGACGGGATGAACACTGAAGCTTTCTTT. The chain links TRBV20-1 to TRBJ1-1; TRBD1 is a possible D gene (5 bases). Germline assignment: CDR1 DFQATT and CDR2 SNEGSKA (reference sequence). Trimming shortened V by 3 bases and J by 0 bases, and 17 bases separated the two germline ends. This CDR3 has 16 amino acids.

This clonotype came up many times. V usage is TRBV28 and J usage is TRBJ2-1; no definite D call. The CDR3 totals 17 residues. V gave up 6 bases and J gave up 0 bases, with 18 bases separating them. Germline V gives CDR1 MDHEN, CDR2 SYDVKM. The CDR3 region has the DNA TGTGCCAGCAGCTCCCCCTGGGATCCGGGCTCCTACAATGAGCAGTTCTTC. It specifies CASSSPWDPGSYNEQFF.

This clonotype was observed a handful of times. The chain recombines TRBV7-6 with TRBJ2-5; tentative D call: TRBD1 (5 bases). The length of the CDR3 is 14 residues. The germline CDR1 and CDR2 sequences are SGHVS and FNYEAQ. V was pared by 5 bases and J by 1 base, with 11 bases between. CDR3 sequence (DNA): TGTGCCAGCAGCCCACAGGTCCGCCAAGAGACCCAGTACTTC. Translating it yields CASSPQVRQETQYF.

The table lists this clonotype with many counts. The DNA of the CDR3 is TGTGCCAGCTCTTCTAGCGGGAGTAATGAGCAGTTCTTC. Amino acid sequence: CASSSSGSNEQFF. The J gene is TRBJ2-1, the V gene TRBV6-2 or TRBV6-3; the match to TRBD2 covers 10 bases. The CDR3 has 13 amino acids. The germline CDR1 and CDR2 sequences are MNHEY and SVGEGT. V was pared by 8 bases and J by 7 bases, with 5 bases of the junction left unmatched.

This clonotype has at least ten counts. The chain couples TRBV5-1 to TRBJ2-7; 7 nucleotides line up with TRBD1. With 2 bases clipped from V and 3 bases from J, the junction kept 5 bases outside the gene matches. The CDR3 has 14 amino acids. Germline lookup yields CDR1 SGHRS and CDR2 YFSETQ. The CDR3 DNA reads as TGCGCCAGCAGCTTCCAACAGGGGAACTACGAGCAGTACTTC. It encodes CASSFQQGNYEQYF.

This clonotype was detected many times. The gene calls are TRBV20-1 and TRBJ2-1; TRBD1 aligns across 7 bases. After removal of 3 bases from V and 4 bases from J, the junction contained 6 bases not matched to a gene. From germline, CDR1 is DFQATT and CDR2 SNEGSKA (reference sequence). This CDR3 contains 14 residues. The DNA of the CDR3 is TGCAGTGCTAGCGACAGGGTCTCTTACAATGAGCAGTTCTTC. It specifies CSASDRVSYNEQFF.

This clonotype was counted ten times or more. V gene TRBV3-1 combines with J gene TRBJ2-1; D may match TRBD1 or TRBD2 (5 bases each). CDR1 and CDR2 from the germline V gene are LGHDT and YNNKEL (reference sequence). The V gene lost 4 bases and the J gene lost 10 bases, with 17 bases spanning the gap. The CDR3 is 14 amino acids. CDR3 residues: CASSPILYGGEQFF. The CDR3 bases are TGTGCCAGCAGCCCAATTTTGTATGGGGGAGAGCAGTTCTTC.

A few counts support this clonotype. The CDR3 nucleotides are TGTGCCAGCAGTTTACTTTCTTTCCCCGGGACAGGGGGATACGAGCAGTACTTC. This encodes CASSLLSFPGTGGYEQYF. This chain links TRBV28 with TRBJ2-7; 11 positions agree with TRBD1. V lost 2 bases and J lost 4; bases outside the gene matches: 13. The length of the CDR3 is 18 residues. The germline gives CDR1 MDHEN, CDR2 SYDVKM.

This clonotype was detected many times. The CDR3: CAIRRDRARNYGYTF. The CDR3 DNA sequence: TGTGCCATCAGACGAGACAGGGCGCGAAACTATGGCTACACCTTC. This chain links TRBV10-3 with TRBJ1-2; 7 bases line up with TRBD1. Germline V CDR1 and CDR2: ENHRY, SYGVKD. J was trimmed by 2 bases and V by 6 bases; bases with no gene match: 9. The CDR3 sequence is 15 residues long.

The sample holds many counts of this clonotype. This rearrangement joins TRBV29-1 to TRBJ2-7, with D unresolved. There are 12 residues in the CDR3. Germline values: CDR1 SQVTM, CDR2 ANQGSEA. With 4 bases removed from V and 2 bases from J, the gap between germline ends came to 9 bases. CDR3 bases: TGCAGCGTTGCGGAAGGAACCTACGAGCAGTACTTC. This translates into CSVAEGTYEQYF.

This clonotype was observed at least ten times. This sequence joins TRBV20-1 and TRBJ2-3; perhaps TRBD2 as D (5 bases). The germline V gene encodes CDR1 DFQATT and CDR2 SNEGSKA (reference sequence). Trimming took off 6 bases at V and 6 bases at J, with 25 bases between the two ends. The CDR3 covers 16 residues. CDR3 DNA sequence: TGCAGTGCCTTAACCTACCGACTAAGAGAGAAGGATACGCAGTATTTT. The encoded protein is CSALTYRLREKDTQYF.

This clonotype was observed at least ten times. V and J are TRBV19 and TRBJ2-7; 7 bases agree with TRBD1. CDR1 and CDR2 from the germline V gene are LNHDA and SQIVND (reference sequence). V was pared by 4 bases and J by 2 bases, with 2 bases of the junction left unmatched. This CDR3 has 13 residues. In DNA, the CDR3 is TGTGCCAGTAGTAGGGACAGACCCTACGAGCAGTACTTC. This codes for CASSRDRPYEQYF.

This chain joins TRBV29-1 and TRBJ2-5; D not resolved. CDR3 length: 14 residues. Germline loops: CDR1 SQVTM, CDR2 ANQGSEA. The V gene lost 4 bases and the J gene lost 4 bases, with 16 bases spanning the gap. CDR3: CSVAVDLPLETQYF. The CDR3 coding sequence is TGCAGCGTTGCGGTAGACTTACCATTAGAGACCCAGTACTTC.

This clonotype was seen many times. V usage is TRBV12-3 or TRBV12-4 and J usage is TRBJ2-1; TRBD2 matches 8 bases. J lost 5 bases, V lost 8 bases, and 11 bases had no gene match. The length of the CDR3 is 15 residues. This chain's CDR3 is CASAQSGGLDNEQFF. CDR3 in DNA: TGTGCCAGCGCTCAATCGGGGGGGCTCGACAATGAGCAGTTCTTC.